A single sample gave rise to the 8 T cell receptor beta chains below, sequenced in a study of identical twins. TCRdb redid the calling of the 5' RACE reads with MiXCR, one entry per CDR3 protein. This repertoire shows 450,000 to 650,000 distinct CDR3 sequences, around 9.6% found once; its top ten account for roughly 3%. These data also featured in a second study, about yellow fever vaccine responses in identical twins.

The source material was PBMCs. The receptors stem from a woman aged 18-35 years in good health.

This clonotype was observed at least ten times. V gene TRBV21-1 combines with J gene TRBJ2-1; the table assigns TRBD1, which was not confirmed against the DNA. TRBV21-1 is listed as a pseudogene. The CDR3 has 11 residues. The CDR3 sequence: CASSSRQGTTF. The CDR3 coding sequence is TGTGCCAGCAGCAGTCGACAGGGGACGACCTTC.

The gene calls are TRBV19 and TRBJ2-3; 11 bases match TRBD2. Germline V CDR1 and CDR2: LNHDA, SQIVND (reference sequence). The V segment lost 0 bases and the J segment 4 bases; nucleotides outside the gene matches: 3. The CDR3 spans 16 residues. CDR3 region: CASSIDLAGGADTQYF. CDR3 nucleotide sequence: TGTGCCAGTAGTATAGATCTAGCGGGAGGCGCAGATACGCAGTATTTT. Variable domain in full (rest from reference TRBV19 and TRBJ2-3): DGGITQSPKYLFRKEGQNVTLSCEQNLNHDAMYWYRQDPGQGLRLIYYSQIVNDFQKGDIAEGYSVSREKKESFPLTVTSAQKNPTAFYLCASSIDLAGGADTQYFGPGTRLTVL.

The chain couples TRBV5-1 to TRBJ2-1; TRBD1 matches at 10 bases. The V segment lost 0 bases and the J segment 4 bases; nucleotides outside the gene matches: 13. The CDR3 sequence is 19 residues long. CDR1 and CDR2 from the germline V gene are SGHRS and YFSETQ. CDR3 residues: CASSLALGWGTGAYNEQFF. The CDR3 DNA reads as TGCGCCAGCAGCTTGGCTCTTGGATGGGGGACAGGGGCATACAATGAGCAGTTCTTC.

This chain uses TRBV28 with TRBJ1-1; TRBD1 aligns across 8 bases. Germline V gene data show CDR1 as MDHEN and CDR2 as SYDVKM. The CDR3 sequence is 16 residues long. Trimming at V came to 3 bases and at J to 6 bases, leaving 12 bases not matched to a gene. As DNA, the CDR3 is TGTGCCAGCAGTTTCTCAAATGGACAGGGACTCGCTGAAGCTTTCTTT. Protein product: CASSFSNGQGLAEAFF.

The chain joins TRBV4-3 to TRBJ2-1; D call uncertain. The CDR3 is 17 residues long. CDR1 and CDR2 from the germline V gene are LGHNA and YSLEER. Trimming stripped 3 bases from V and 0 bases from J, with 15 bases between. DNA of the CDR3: TGCGCCAGCAGCCAGTCTATAAGGGCCAGCTCCTACAATGAGCAGTTCTTC. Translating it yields CASSQSIRASSYNEQFF.

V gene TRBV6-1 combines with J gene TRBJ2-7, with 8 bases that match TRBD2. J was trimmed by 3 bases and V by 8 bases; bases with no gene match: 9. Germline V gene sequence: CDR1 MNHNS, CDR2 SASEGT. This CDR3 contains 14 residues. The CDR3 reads CASGSGTELYEQYF. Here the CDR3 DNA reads TGTGCCAGCGGTAGCGGGACGGAACTCTACGAGCAGTACTTC.

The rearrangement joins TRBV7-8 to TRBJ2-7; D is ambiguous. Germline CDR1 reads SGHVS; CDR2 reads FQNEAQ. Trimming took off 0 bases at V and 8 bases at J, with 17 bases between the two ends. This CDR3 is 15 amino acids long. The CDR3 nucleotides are TGTGCCAGCAGCTTAGCGTTCGGGCAGGACGCTAAGCAGTACTTC. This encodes CASSLAFGQDAKQYF.

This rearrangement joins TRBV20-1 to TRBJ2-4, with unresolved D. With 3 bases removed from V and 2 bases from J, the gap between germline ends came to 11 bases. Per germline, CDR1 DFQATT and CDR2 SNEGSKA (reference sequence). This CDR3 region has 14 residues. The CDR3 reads CSASSFTTKNIQYF. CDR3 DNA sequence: TGCAGTGCTAGCTCATTTACGACCAAAAACATTCAGTACTTC.